This T cell receptor beta chain was found in a study of vaccination and CD4 T cells after COVID-19. For the study at large: Participants were vaccinated with two doses, given as either BNT162b2 or mRNA-1273 vaccine. Spike peptides, overlapping and drawn from SARS-CoV-2, HCoV-NL63, HCoV-OC43 and HCoV-229E, were used to stimulate cells. In the control cultures, a CEFX pool, an HIV-1 Nef pool, or no peptide was supplied.

Comments on this clonotype: Its antigen remains unidentified.

This CDR3 is 15 amino acids long. Specified treatment: approximately nine-day PBMC culture with coronavirus spike peptide pools or control peptides (ViraFEST assay). The Oncomine TCR Beta short-read assay was applied to DNA of cultured CD4+ T cells. TCRdb called the PCR reads again in MiXCR, with one record for every CDR3 protein. The repertoire consists of roughly 5,000 distinct CDR3 sequences, with roughly three quarters occurring once and the leading ten covering approximately 47%. This clonotype was sampled from a human donor who had recovered from COVID-19. The material sequenced was CD4+ T cells from blood, cultured in vitro. The V gene is TRBV21-1, the J gene TRBJ1-2. TRBV21-1 is deemed a pseudogene. CDR3 region: CASSEGYPELYGYTF. In DNA form, the CDR3 reads TGTGCCAGCAGCGAAGGGTATCCTGAGCTTTATGGCTACACCTTC.